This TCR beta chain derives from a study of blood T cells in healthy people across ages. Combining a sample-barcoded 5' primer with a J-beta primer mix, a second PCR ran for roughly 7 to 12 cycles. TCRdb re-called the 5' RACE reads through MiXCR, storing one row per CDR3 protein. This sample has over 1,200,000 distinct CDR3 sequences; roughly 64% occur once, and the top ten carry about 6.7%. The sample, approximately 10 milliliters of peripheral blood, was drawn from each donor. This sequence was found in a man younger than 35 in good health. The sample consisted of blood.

The CDR3 coding sequence is TGTGCCATCAGTGGTCAGGGGGCCCAGCCCCAGCATTTT. The encoded protein is CAISGQGAQPQHF. The V gene is TRBV10-3, the J gene TRBJ1-5; TRBD1 matches at 8 bases. CDR3 length: 13 residues. The V segment lost 4 bases and the J segment 7 bases; nucleotides outside the gene matches: 3. Germline values: CDR1 ENHRY, CDR2 SYGVKD.